This T cell receptor (beta chain) originates from a study of CD8 T cells in ankylosing spondylitis. Study-level results: Reports say disease-linked clones showed up significantly more in matched ankylosing spondylitis synovial fluid. One TCR beta motif, made up of several highly homologous variants, appeared characteristic of ankylosing spondylitis blood. Past research had described some motif variants in reactive arthritis synovial fluid and blood.

This clonotype was recorded many times. The antigen is not known. The CDR3 covers 14 residues. Deletions cut 0 bases from V and 5 bases from J, with 14 bases between. Germline V gene sequence: CDR1 SQVTM, CDR2 ANQGSEA. Library preparation for TCR beta used quantitative 5'-RACE with molecular barcodes. TCRdb recomputed calls from the 5' RACE reads with MiXCR, one row per CDR3 protein. This table holds approximately 130,000 distinct CDR3 sequences, roughly 9% found once. This chain connects TRBV29-1 to TRBJ2-7; D could derive from TRBD1 or TRBD2 (5 bases each). Specimen: blood, either unsorted or a sorted T cell fraction (not recorded which). The sequence was obtained from a male donor with ankylosing spondylitis or in good health (not recorded which). The CDR3 region has the DNA TGCAGCGTTGAAGATCCCGGGAAGGGACACGAGCAGTACTTC. Residues: CSVEDPGKGHEQYF.